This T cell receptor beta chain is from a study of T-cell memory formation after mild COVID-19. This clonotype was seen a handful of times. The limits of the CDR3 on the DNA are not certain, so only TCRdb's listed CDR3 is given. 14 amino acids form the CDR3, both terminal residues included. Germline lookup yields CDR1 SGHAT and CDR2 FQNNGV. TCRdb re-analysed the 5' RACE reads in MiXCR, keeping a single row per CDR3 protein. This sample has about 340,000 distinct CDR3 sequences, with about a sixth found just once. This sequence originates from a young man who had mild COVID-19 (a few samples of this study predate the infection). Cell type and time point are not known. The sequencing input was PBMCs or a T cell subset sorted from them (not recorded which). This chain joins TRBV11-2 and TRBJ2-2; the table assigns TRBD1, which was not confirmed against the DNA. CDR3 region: CASSLTGGPGSCFF.